This T cell receptor beta chain was found in a study of blood T cell repertoires in COVID-19. Study background: T cells, B-cell-depleted T cells, or PBMCs supplied cDNA or gDNA.

Germline loops: CDR1 MNHEY, CDR2 SMNVEV (reference sequence). V dropped 5 bases and J dropped 1 base, with 11 bases sitting between them. The CDR3 runs to 14 residues. Under the authors' procedure: Estimation of nucleated cell counts was performed using reference gene primer amplification. Produced via immunoSEQ multiplex PCR; TCRdb's table is partial and in-frame only. V, J and clone size are those of that table, while D and trimming were read from the DNA. This table holds about 130,000 clones, more than 70% found once. The chain recombines TRBV27 with TRBJ1-1; tentatively, D is TRBD1 (6 bases). This receptor was identified in a human donor in a cohort sampled during active COVID-19. Sequenced material: peripheral blood. The CDR3 loop reads CASSPGEPNTEAFF. The DNA for the CDR3 is TGTGCCAGCAGTCCAGGGGAGCCGAACACTGAAGCTTTCTTT.